This TCR beta chain was documented in a study of early T cells in non-severe SARS-CoV-2 infection. The protocol attached unique molecular identifiers to individual cDNA molecules. One entry per CDR3 protein, called by TCRdb with MiXCR from the 5' RACE reads. This table holds tens of thousands of distinct CDR3 sequences, 12% found once. The CDR3 has 17 amino acids. Germline V CDR1 and CDR2: MNHNY, SVGAGI (reference sequence). The V end was cut by 5 bases, the J end by 6 bases, with 23 bases between. V usage is TRBV6-6 and J usage is TRBJ2-1, with a weak D call TRBD2 (5 bases). The specimen was whole blood. The TCR sequence derives from an adult who was a healthcare worker with PCR-confirmed SARS-CoV-2 infection or an uninfected control (not recorded which). CDR3 protein: CASSTGTERSGCNEQFF. CDR3 nucleotide sequence: TGTGCCAGCAGTACGGGTACGGAGAGGAGCGGCTGCAATGAGCAGTTCTTC.